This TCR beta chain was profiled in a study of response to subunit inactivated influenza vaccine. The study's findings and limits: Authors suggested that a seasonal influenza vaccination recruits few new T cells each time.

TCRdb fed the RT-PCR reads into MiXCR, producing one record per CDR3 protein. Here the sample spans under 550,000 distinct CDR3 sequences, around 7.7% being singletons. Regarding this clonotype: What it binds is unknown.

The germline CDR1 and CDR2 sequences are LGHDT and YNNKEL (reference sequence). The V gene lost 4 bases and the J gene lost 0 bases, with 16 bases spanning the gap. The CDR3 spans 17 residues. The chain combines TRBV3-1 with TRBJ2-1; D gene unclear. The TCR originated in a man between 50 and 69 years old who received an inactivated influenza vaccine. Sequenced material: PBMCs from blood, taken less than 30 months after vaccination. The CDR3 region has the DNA TGTGCCAGCAGCCCACTGCCCGGAGACCCCTCCTACAATGAGCAGTTCTTC. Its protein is CASSPLPGDPSYNEQFF.